This T cell receptor (beta chain) stems from a study of T cells after yellow fever vaccination. Study information: Preparation of the low-cell-number fractions used SMART-Seq v4 Ultra Low Input. Study-wide results and caveats: Primary-vaccination clones mostly resurfaced post-booster (nearly 97% CD4, approximately 87% CD8).

Conversion of TCR transcripts into cDNA relied on 5'RACE template switching, which added a universal primer site and UMIs. Using its own MiXCR run on the 5' RACE reads, TCRdb lists one record per CDR3 protein. Among 450,000 to 550,000 distinct CDR3 sequences, 20% to 25% were seen once, and the ten largest hold about a sixth. CDR1 MGHDK and CDR2 SYGVNS come from the germline V gene. Trimming removed 8 bases at V and 2 bases at J, with 20 bases between. The length of the CDR3 is 16 residues. For this clonotype: Its antigen remains unidentified.

Source: PBMCs, taken approximately 22 days after the first yellow fever vaccination. This rearrangement joins TRBV25-1 to TRBJ2-3; D possibly corresponds to TRBD1 (7 bases). This sequence originates from a man aged 18-30 years who received the YFV17D yellow fever vaccine. CDR3: CASAVGGRGNTDTQYF. In DNA, the CDR3 is TGTGCCAGCGCCGTCGGGGGCAGGGGGAACACAGATACGCAGTATTTT.